The 3 T cell receptor beta chains below all came from one sample that was sequenced in a study of CD8+ T cells in alopecia areata. Reverse transcribed after extraction, RNA yielded cDNA as the sequencing template. Data came from immunoSEQ multiplex PCR; TCRdb stores just in-frame clones and leaves some out. Among 55,000 to 65,000 clones, roughly two fifths were seen once, and the ten largest hold roughly half. Sequencing was done on a sample of NKG2D-low CD8+ T cells sorted from blood. All receptors derive from a human donor with alopecia areata.

The rearrangement uses TRBV19 and TRBJ2-5; 10 nucleotides match TRBD1. V was pared by 5 bases and J by 11 bases, with 11 bases of the junction left unmatched. This CDR3 spans 14 amino acids. The V gene's germline CDR1 is LNHDA and CDR2 SQIVND (reference sequence). CDR3 nucleotide sequence: TGTGCCAGTAGTTCCGGGACAGGGGTGTTTGAGCAGTACTTC. Its translation: CASSSGTGVFEQYF.

This clone was observed a few times. The V gene is TRBV29-1, the J gene TRBJ2-2, with TRBD2 matching over 9 bases. In germline, CDR1 is SQVTM, CDR2 ANQGSEA. The CDR3 runs to 14 residues. The junction had 4 bases not matched to a gene; V was cut back by 4 bases and J by 4 bases. The CDR3 protein is CSVVGGRGTGELFF. The CDR3 DNA follows: TGCAGCGTTGTCGGCGGGAGGGGCACCGGGGAGCTGTTTTTT.

This clone has a handful of counts. This sequence joins TRBV29-1 and TRBJ1-4; D gene ambiguous. CDR1 and CDR2 from the germline V gene are SQVTM and ANQGSEA. The V end lost 4 bases, the J end lost 7 bases, and 4 bases lay between the germline ends. The CDR3 is 10 residues long. The CDR3 DNA is TGCAGCGTTGTAGGTGAAAAACTGTTTTTT. Translating gives CSVVGEKLFF.